The clone carrying this T cell receptor beta chain has ten or more counts. Its antigen is unidentified. Unique molecular identifiers were built into the TCR beta cDNA libraries. TCRdb recomputed calls from the PCR reads with MiXCR, one row per CDR3 protein. Here the sample spans about 820,000 distinct CDR3 sequences, 53% being singletons. This sample stems from a study of post-analysis software for immune sequencing data. Study-level points and caveats: There were five or six TRBV segments more frequent in patients than controls, and TRBV5-6, TRBV5-1 and TRBV20-1 were among them.

The trim removed 6 bases at V and 1 base at J, leaving 6 bases unmatched. Germline assignment: CDR1 MNHEY and CDR2 SVGAGI. The CDR3 is 15 residues long. The clonotype originates from a girl aged 10-17 years with multiple sclerosis. The chain has TRBV6-5 and TRBJ2-3; 8 bases align to TRBD2. Sequencing was performed on blood. CDR3 region: CASSRGLAGTDTQYF. The CDR3 region has the DNA TGTGCCAGCAGCCGAGGACTAGCCGGCACAGATACGCAGTATTTT.